One T cell receptor (beta chain) is described in this entry. Antigen: not known. This entry comes from a study of cytomegalovirus exposure and HLA in healthy donors. In the study overall: One earlier analysis, a look at approximately 190 million T cells, found some 120 million unique TCR beta sequences.

Whole-study findings and limits: Reportedly, cytomegalovirus status was diagnosed with high sensitivity and specificity. Sequencing had likely introduced a cluster of highly shared sequence variants as an artifact.

J gave up 3 bases and V 0 bases, and 3 bases lay outside the gene matches. CDR3 length equals 16 residues. Germline CDR1 and CDR2: MGHRA and YSYEKL. Use of 60 Vbeta and 13 Jbeta primers characterized the PCR. Methods used by the authors: Counted up in a later analysis, unique TCR beta chains came to approximately 77 million, with around 11 million shared. Clones were sequenced by immunoSEQ multiplex PCR, and TCRdb holds only the in-frame ones, with some missing. V and J calls plus clone size are reproduced from that table; the DNA served to infer D and trimming. The data show about 140,000 clones, with roughly 10% seen just once and 1.5% to 2% held by the top ten.

The sample comprised PBMCs. The rearrangement joins TRBV4-1 to TRBJ2-5; TRBD1 matches 11 bases. The receptor's source is a male donor in good health and CMV-seronegative. The CDR3 region is CASSQDSGQGEETQYF. The CDR3 DNA reads as TGCGCCAGCAGCCAAGATTCGGGACAGGGGGAAGAGACCCAGTACTTC.